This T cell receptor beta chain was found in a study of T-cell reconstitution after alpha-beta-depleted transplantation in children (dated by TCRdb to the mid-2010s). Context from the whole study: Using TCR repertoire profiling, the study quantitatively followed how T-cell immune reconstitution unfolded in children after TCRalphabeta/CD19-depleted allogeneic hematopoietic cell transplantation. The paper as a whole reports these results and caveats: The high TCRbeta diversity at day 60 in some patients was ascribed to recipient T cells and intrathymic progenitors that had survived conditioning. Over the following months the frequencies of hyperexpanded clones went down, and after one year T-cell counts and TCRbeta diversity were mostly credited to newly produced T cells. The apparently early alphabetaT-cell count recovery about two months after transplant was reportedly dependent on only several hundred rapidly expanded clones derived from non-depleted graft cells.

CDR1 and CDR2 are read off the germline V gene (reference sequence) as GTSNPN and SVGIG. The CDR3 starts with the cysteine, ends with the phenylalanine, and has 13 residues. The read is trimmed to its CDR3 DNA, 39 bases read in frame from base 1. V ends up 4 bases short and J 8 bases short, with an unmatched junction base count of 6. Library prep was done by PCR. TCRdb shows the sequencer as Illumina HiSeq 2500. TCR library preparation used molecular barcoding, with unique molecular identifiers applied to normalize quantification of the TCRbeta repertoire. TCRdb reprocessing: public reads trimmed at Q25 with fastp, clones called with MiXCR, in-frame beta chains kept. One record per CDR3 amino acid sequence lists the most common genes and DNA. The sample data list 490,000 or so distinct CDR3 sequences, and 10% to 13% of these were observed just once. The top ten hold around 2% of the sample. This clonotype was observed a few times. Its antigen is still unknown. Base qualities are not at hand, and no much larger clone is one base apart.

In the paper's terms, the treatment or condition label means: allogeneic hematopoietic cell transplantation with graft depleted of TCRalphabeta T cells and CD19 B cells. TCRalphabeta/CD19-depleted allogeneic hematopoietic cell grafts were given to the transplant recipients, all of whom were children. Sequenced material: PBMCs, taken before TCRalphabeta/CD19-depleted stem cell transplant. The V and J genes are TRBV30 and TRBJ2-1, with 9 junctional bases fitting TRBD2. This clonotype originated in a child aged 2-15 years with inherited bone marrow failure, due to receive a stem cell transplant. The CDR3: CAWTSGRWYEQFF. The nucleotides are TGTGCCTGGACCAGCGGGAGGTGGTATGAGCAGTTCTTC. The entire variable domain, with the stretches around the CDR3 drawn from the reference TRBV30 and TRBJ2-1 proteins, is SQTIHQWPATLVQPVGSPLSLECTVEGTSNPNLYWYRQAAGRGLQLLFYSVGIGQISSEVPQNLSASRPQDRQFILSSKKLLLSDSGFYLCAWTSGRWYEQFFGPGTRLTVL.